The sequence of this TCR beta chain was determined in a study of cytomegalovirus exposure and HLA in healthy donors. General observations from the study: The authors later found most CMV-associated TCR beta chains appeared HLA-restricted.

About this clone itself: Its cognate antigen is unknown.

With 60 Vbeta and 13 Jbeta primers, the PCR was carried out. In the source study's methods: Unique TCR beta chains totaled some 88 million in a later count, with approximately 11 million of them shared. Libraries were prepared by immunoSEQ multiplex PCR; TCRdb keeps only in-frame clonotypes and omits some of them. D and trimming were read from the DNA, whereas the V and J calls and clone size are those reported in that table. The sample includes approximately 200,000 clones, approximately 83% of them seen just once. Germline V lookup: CDR1 SGHRS, CDR2 YFSETQ. The CDR3 loop spans 16 amino acids. The trim removed 4 bases at V and 3 bases at J, leaving 6 bases unmatched.

Specimen: PBMCs. The chain carries TRBV5-1 and TRBJ1-6; 8 nucleotides match TRBD1. This receptor was taken from a boy aged 2-9 years in good health and CMV-seronegative. The DNA of the CDR3 is TGCGCCAGCAGCGTAGGACAGGGAGGCTATAATTCACCCCTCCACTTT. As protein: CASSVGQGGYNSPLHF.